Detailed here is one TCR beta chain. The recovered donors of Cohort 3 showed two negative PCRs, clearance, or symptom resolution. The data were taken from a study of blood T cell repertoires in COVID-19. Per the authors' pipeline: Amplification from reference gene primers served as the basis for estimated nucleated cell counts. Only in-frame clones appear in the TCRdb table, and some are missing; sequencing was by immunoSEQ multiplex PCR. That table is the source of V, J and clone size, and D and trimming were worked out from the DNA. The table shows approximately 200,000 clones, with around 82% occurring only once. The CDR3 is 13 residues long. Per germline, CDR1 SNHLY and CDR2 FYNNEI. With 6 bases removed from V and 7 bases from J, the gap between germline ends came to 12 bases.

The TCR originated in a man in his forties who had recovered from COVID-19. Sequencing was carried out using PBMCs or T cells enriched from blood (not recorded which). The genes are TRBV2 and TRBJ1-4; tentative D call: TRBD1 (6 bases). CDR3 bases: TGTGCCAGCAGACAGGGAGGGGGTGAAAAACTGTTTTTT. As protein: CASRQGGGEKLFF.